This entry describes one TCR beta chain. Study processing details: Nucleated cell counts were estimated from reference gene primer amplification. Produced via immunoSEQ multiplex PCR; TCRdb's table is partial and in-frame only. D and trimming were read from the DNA, whereas the V and J calls and clone size are those reported in that table. The data show 300,000 to 350,000 clones, around 82% seen once. The record originates from a study of blood T cell repertoires in COVID-19. Whole-study context: There were acute and convalescent COVID-19 samples, and they came from the United States, Italy and Spain. Sample material is recorded as cDNA or gDNA derived from T cells, B-cell-depleted T cells, or PBMCs.

V shed 1 base and J shed 1 base, with 14 bases lying between them. Germline-derived CDR1 and CDR2 are SGHTA and FQGNSA. The CDR3 consists of 17 residues. This rearrangement joins TRBV7-2 to TRBJ1-3; TRBD1 might be the D (6 bases). The sample comprised peripheral blood. This TCR was recovered from a man aged 30 to 39 with active or convalescent COVID-19. Here the CDR3 DNA reads TGTGCCAGCAGCTTAGTGGGGCGGGGGGCTTCTGGAAACACCATATATTTT. Protein product: CASSLVGRGASGNTIYF. Together with reference TRBV7-2 and TRBJ1-3, the CDR3 gives the full variable domain: GAGVSQSPSNKVTEKGKDVELRCDPISGHTALYWYRQSLGQGLEFLIYFQGNSAPDKSGLPSDRFSAERTGGSVSTLTIQRTQQEDSAVYLCASSLVGRGASGNTIYFGEGSWLTVV.